The T cell receptor beta chain under discussion was sequenced for a study of identical twins. The table lists this clonotype with a few counts. With template switching, a universal primer site was added, and the cDNA carried unique molecular identifiers. TCRdb ran MiXCR on the 5' RACE reads and lists one entry per CDR3 protein. The data contain around 470,000 distinct CDR3 sequences, 14% of them seen just once; the ten biggest clones take up around 0.52%. The CDR3 consists of 15 residues. The V gene's germline CDR1 is KGHSH and CDR2 LQKENI. V was clipped by 3 bases and J by 4 bases; unmatched bases: 6. These same data were also listed under a study on yellow fever vaccine responses in identical twins.

Sequenced sample: CD4+ T cells sorted from blood. The receptor comes from a woman between 18 and 30 years old in good health. This rearrangement joins TRBV18 to TRBJ2-3; TRBD2 agrees at 8 bases. For the CDR3, the DNA is TGTGCCAGCTCACCCACAGGACTAGCCCCAGATACGCAGTATTTT. Encoded protein: CASSPTGLAPDTQYF.